This TCR beta chain was captured in a study of beta chain features in type 1 diabetes. Study summary: Age, gender and cell yields were similar between patients and healthy donors.

CDR3 length: 15 residues. Germline loops: CDR1 SGHRS, CDR2 YFSETQ. Trimming took 3 bases from V and 2 from J; bases not matched to a gene: 2. What was sequenced were expressed TCRB transcripts, since all of the isolated RNA had been reverse transcribed. Naive, central memory and regulatory T cell samples came to a mean of around 3.3 million reads. The table came from immunoSEQ multiplex PCR; TCRdb's copy has only in-frame clones and leaves some out. The table includes a few hundred thousand clones, roughly a quarter detected once. With respect to this clone: The antigen remains unidentified. In the same sample, other DNA sequences code for this CDR3.

Points from the study as a whole: Shortening of TCRB CDR3s, moderate but significant, appeared in all four CD4+ subsets of Type 1 diabetes patients. Comparison showed that naive, central memory and Treg TCRB repertoires appeared more similar among patients than among healthy donors.

Naive, central memory, regulatory and stem cell-like memory cells within the CD4+ compartment were sorted using CD45RO/CCR7/CD25/CD127/CD95/CD27. The sample taken for sequencing was naive CD4+ T cells from blood. The chain is built from TRBV5-1 and TRBJ1-5; 10 nucleotides match TRBD1. The clonotype was recovered from a woman aged 25-40 years with type 1 diabetes. This chain's CDR3 is CASSSGTGGNQPQHF. The CDR3 region has the DNA TGCGCCAGCAGCTCCGGGACAGGGGGCAATCAGCCCCAGCATTTT.